The 9 T cell receptor beta chains in this list originate from one sample, sequenced in a study of human T cells and chemical hapten exposure. Someone pulled total RNA out of unfractionated whole blood. One entry per CDR3 protein, called by TCRdb with MiXCR from the 5' RACE reads. This table holds around 140,000 distinct CDR3 sequences, 3.5% to 5% found once. The receptors stem from a female donor in good health.

The rearrangement links TRBV19 to TRBJ1-5; D remains ambiguous. V gave up 0 bases and J gave up 3 bases, with 9 bases separating them. Germline assignment: CDR1 LNHDA and CDR2 SQIVND (reference sequence). This CDR3 region has 15 residues. CDR3 coding DNA: TGTGCCAGTAGTATAGAGTCCACCCTCAATCAGCCCCAGCATTTT. Its translation: CASSIESTLNQPQHF.

This clonotype was counted ten times or more. The chain uses TRBV13 and TRBJ1-1; D may be TRBD1 (5 bases). Looked up from germline, CDR1 is PRHDT and CDR2 is FYEKMQ (reference sequence). CDR3 length: 15 amino acids. V dropped 5 bases and J dropped 5 bases, with 18 bases sitting between them. The CDR3 bases are TGTGCCAGCAGCCCGGAGGGACTTCGGGATACTGAAGCTTTCTTT. Its protein product is CASSPEGLRDTEAFF. Filled out from reference TRBV13 and TRBJ1-1, the complete variable domain reads AAGVIQSPRHLIKEKRETATLKCYPIPRHDTVYWYQQGPGQDPQFLISFYEKMQSDKGSIPDRFSAQQFSDYHSELNMSSLELGDSALYFCASSPEGLRDTEAFFGQGTRLTVV.

This clonotype came up many times. The J gene is TRBJ2-1, the V gene TRBV7-2; 9 bases line up with TRBD2. The germline V gene encodes CDR1 SGHTA and CDR2 FQGNSA. The J segment lost 12 bases and the V segment lost 4 bases, leaving 4 bases of the junction unmatched. The length of the CDR3 is 12 residues. The CDR3 DNA reads as TGTGCCAGCAGCTCGCTAGCGGGGATGCAGTTCTTC. The encoded protein is CASSSLAGMQFF.

This clonotype was seen ten or more times. V gene TRBV3-1 combines with J gene TRBJ2-3, with 7 bases that match TRBD2. Germline values: CDR1 LGHDT, CDR2 YNNKEL (reference sequence). The V gene end was trimmed by 3 bases and the J gene end by 0 bases; junction bases not matched to a gene: 9. The CDR3 spans 17 residues. CDR3 loop: CASSQGGRHSSTDTQYF. As DNA, the CDR3 is TGTGCCAGCAGCCAGGGGGGGAGACACTCTAGCACAGATACGCAGTATTTT.

This clonotype has just a few counts. The chain carries TRBV12-3 or TRBV12-4 and TRBJ2-5, with 9 bases identical to TRBD2. The V and J ends lost 6 bases and 2 bases, in that order; junction bases with no gene match: 10. The length of the CDR3 is 16 residues. The CDR3 loop reads CASSRSSGICQETQYF. As DNA, the CDR3 is TGTGCCAGCAGCCGGTCTAGCGGGATCTGTCAAGAGACCCAGTACTTC.

This clonotype was seen repeatedly, ten times or more. At one end, the junction sequence differs from germline, possibly due to a read error. The chain joins TRBV4-2 to TRBJ1-2, with a possible D match to TRBD1 (6 bases). The CDR3 runs 15 residues. Germline V gene lookup returns CDR1 LGHNA and CDR2 YNFKEQ. DNA for the CDR3: TGCGCCAGCAGCCAAGATCGCCAAGGGGGGTATGGCTACACCTTC. It is translated as CASSQDRQGGYGYTF.

The chain joins TRBV13 to TRBJ2-5; a possible D gene is TRBD1 (6 bases). This CDR3 has 14 amino acids. Germline V gene lookup returns CDR1 PRHDT and CDR2 FYEKMQ (reference sequence). V dropped 4 bases and J dropped 1 base, with 10 bases sitting between them. CDR3 in DNA: TGTGCCAGCAGCTCTTGGACAGCCCAAGAGACCCAGTACTTC. This codes for CASSSWTAQETQYF. The complete variable domain, with remaining parts taken from reference TRBV13 and TRBJ2-5, reads AAGVIQSPRHLIKEKRETATLKCYPIPRHDTVYWYQQGPGQDPQFLISFYEKMQSDKGSIPDRFSAQQFSDYHSELNMSSLELGDSALYFCASSSWTAQETQYFGPGTRLLVL.

This chain joins TRBV15 and TRBJ2-2; the D gene could be TRBD1 or TRBD2 (7 bases each). Germline values: CDR1 LNHNV, CDR2 YYDKDF (reference sequence). V gave up 5 bases and J gave up 4 bases, with 20 bases separating them. This CDR3 is built from 17 residues. The DNA for the CDR3 is TGTGCCACCAGCGAACTTGGGAGGGGGCGCCCCACCGGGGAGCTGTTTTTT. Its protein is CATSELGRGRPTGELFF. The whole variable domain, remainder taken from reference TRBV15 and TRBJ2-2, is DAMVIQNPRYQVTQFGKPVTLSCSQTLNHNVMYWYQQKSSQAPKLLFHYYDKDFNNEADTPDNFQSRRPNTSFCFLDIRSPGLGDTAMYLCATSELGRGRPTGELFFGEGSRLTVL.

This clonotype was counted ten times or more. The CDR3 region has the DNA TGTGCCAGCAGCCAAGATATGGGACAGGTCAATCAGCCCCAGCATTTT. Protein product: CASSQDMGQVNQPQHF. The chain links TRBV4-2 to TRBJ1-5, with 8 bases fitting TRBD1. Germline V CDR1 and CDR2: LGHNA, YNFKEQ. J gave up 3 bases and V 0 bases, and 4 bases lay outside the gene matches. The CDR3 has 16 amino acids.